This TCR beta chain comes out of a study of blood T cells in healthy people across ages. Notes on this clonotype: Its antigen is undetermined. A much more abundant neighbour one base away suggests this may be a read error.

Study-wide points: The study could not conclusively compare naive and antigen-experienced cells, given its unsorted PBMCs.

Then a second PCR, running roughly 7 to 11 cycles, was carried out with a sample-barcoded 5' primer and a J-beta primer mix. A template-switch adaptor that had 12 random nucleotides put a tag on each cDNA molecule. TCRdb reprocessed the 5' RACE reads via MiXCR and lists one record per CDR3 protein. The table lists about 970,000 distinct CDR3 sequences, around 54% of them singletons, with 20% to 25% in the top ten. The CDR3 is made up of 13 amino acids. Per the germline V gene, CDR1 is DFQATT and CDR2 is SNEGSKA (reference sequence). V dropped 4 bases and J dropped 10 bases, with 17 bases sitting between them.

V is TRBV20-1 and J is TRBJ2-1; D is undetermined. This clonotype was sampled from a woman aged 60-70 years in good health. Input material: blood. DNA for the CDR3: TGCAGTGCTACCCTTGGAACTGTCGCCGAGCAGTTCTTC. It yields the protein CSATLGTVAEQFF.